The T cell receptor (beta chain) described here comes from a study of blood T cell repertoires in COVID-19 (dated by TCRdb to the early 2020s). Looking at the study overall: Collaborator samples came from the United States, Italy and Spain and covered acute and convalescent phases of COVID-19. The material from the prospective study consisted of cDNA or gDNA derived from T cells, B-cell-depleted T cells, or PBMCs. Subjects who had been exposed to COVID-19, were actively infected with it, or had recovered from it provided the deeply sampled blood TCRbeta repertoires that made up the dataset. The repertoires were released in a freely available public database meant as a resource for research on the immune response to SARS-CoV-2. The samples were drawn from two sources: the first 160 participants of the ongoing ImmuneRACE study, and 950 to 1,500 subjects contributed by 6 global collaborators. Nearly every sample came with metadata listing a de-identified subject ID, COVID-19 status, age in years and sex. Where available, HLA class I and class II types were obtained from metadata supplied by the sample provider rather than from assay-based typing.

CDR1 and CDR2 are drawn from the germline V gene: LGHNA, YSLEER. A distance of 15 bases separates the germline ends of V and J, which lose 0 bases and 7 bases respectively. The cysteine opens and the phenylalanine closes a CDR3 of 15 amino acids. This entry keeps only the CDR3 DNA: 45 bases, framed from base 1. On this clone: The specificity of this receptor is unknown. Qualities for individual bases were not recorded, and no much larger clone is one base off.

Results and caveats for the whole study, not just this receptor: The quantity of clinical and demographic metadata differed by source and by participant and was supplied without curation.

TCRbeta CDR3 regions were amplified from genomic DNA by means of the immunoSEQ Assay, a bias-controlled multiplex PCR. As for the authors' bioinformatics: The number of nucleated cells in each sample was estimated from the amplification of reference gene primers within the assay. To quantify the absolute abundance of each unique TCRbeta CDR3 rearrangement, sequence reads were collapsed and filtered. For each sample, productive Simpson clonality was calculated as the square root of Simpson's diversity index across productive rearrangements. Imported from immuneACCESS, the table was reduced by TCRdb to in-frame sequences with V and J called. These copies leave out some clones; in studies compared against another copy, an unresolved V gene accounts for under half, and the cause of the remainder is not known. The V and J calls and the clone size are those of that table, but D and trimming were determined from the DNA. This sample holds roughly 58,000 clones; 72% were observed only once. The top ten clones comprise approximately 50% of the sample.

In the prospective study, participants were 18 to 89 years old, resided in about two dozen geographic areas of the United States, and were enrolled through a virtual design. In the prospective study, cohorts were assigned on the basis of participant-reported clinical history obtained from a screening survey and a study questionnaire. A participant counted as exposed if, within 2 weeks of entering the study, that participant had been in contact with someone who had a PCR-confirmed or clinician-diagnosed COVID-19 case. In the prospective study, whole blood, serum and a nasopharyngeal or oropharyngeal swab were collected from each participant by mobile phlebotomists. Over a roughly two-month period, participants in the prospective study had the option of providing additional blood draws and questionnaires. Before DNA extraction, prospective study blood samples were shipped either frozen or at room temperature.

The V gene is TRBV4-3 and the J gene is TRBJ1-1; no D gene can be assigned with confidence. What was sequenced was PBMCs or T cells enriched from blood (not recorded which). The TCR sequence derives from a woman aged 60-75 years who had been exposed to COVID-19. The DNA reads as follows: TGCGCCAGCAGCCAAGACACAGCAGGAGGTAGTGAAGCTTTCTTT. Its protein product is CASSQDTAGGSEAFF.